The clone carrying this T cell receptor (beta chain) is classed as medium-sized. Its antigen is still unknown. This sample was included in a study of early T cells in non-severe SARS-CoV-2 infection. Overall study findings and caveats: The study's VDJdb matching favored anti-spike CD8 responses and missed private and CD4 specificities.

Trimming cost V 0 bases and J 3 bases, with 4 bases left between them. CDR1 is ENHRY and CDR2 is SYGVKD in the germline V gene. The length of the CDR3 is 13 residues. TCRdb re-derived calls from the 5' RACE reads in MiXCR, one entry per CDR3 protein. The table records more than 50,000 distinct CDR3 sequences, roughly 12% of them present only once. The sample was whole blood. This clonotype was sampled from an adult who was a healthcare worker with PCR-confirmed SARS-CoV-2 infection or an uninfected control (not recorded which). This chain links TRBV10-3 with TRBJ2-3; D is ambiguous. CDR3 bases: TGTGCCATCAGTGAGTCGACTACAGATACGCAGTATTTT. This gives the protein CAISESTTDTQYF.